These T cell receptor beta chains were read from a single sample in a study of T cell repertoires in cytomegalovirus infection. A single record per CDR3 protein comes from TCRdb applying MiXCR to the reads. The table records some 940,000 distinct CDR3 sequences, less than 35% of them present only once. No cognate antigen is known for these TCRs. The specimen was cultured CD8+ T cells from PBMCs, collected from culture after CMV antigen stimulation. The receptors shown here come from a human donor in good health (CMV status not recorded). Some clones in this sample may be carry-over from other donors' samples. CDR3s include the opening cysteine and the closing phenylalanine or tryptophan. Each record gives: V gene, J gene, clone size, CDR3 length, D gene, CDR3 protein, CDR3 DNA. A D gene is named only where the DNA matches it firmly. Only part of the rows carry a size: once, few, many, or a class if the clone is expanded.

TRBV27	TRBJ2-1	NA	14	TRBD1	CASTPTGGLNEQFF	TGTGCCAGCACTCCGACAGGGGGTCTCAATGAGCAGTTCTTC
TRBV7-2	TRBJ1-5	many	15	NA	CASSLNRGGDQPQHF	TGTGCCAGCAGCCTAAATCGGGGTGGGGATCAGCCCCAGCATTTT
TRBV7-2	TRBJ2-5	NA	15	TRBD2	CASSAGGTGQETQYF	TGTGCCAGCAGCGCGGGGGGGACGGGTCAAGAGACCCAGTACTTC
TRBV20-1	TRBJ1-1	NA	13	NA	CSARYGGGTEAFF	TGCAGTGCTAGATACGGGGGCGGGACTGAAGCTTTCTTT
TRBV6-6	TRBJ2-2	few	16	NA	CASSFLTRRGTGELFF	TGTGCCAGCAGTTTTCTGACTAGGAGGGGCACCGGGGAGCTGTTTTTT
TRBV20-1	TRBJ2-7	few	10	NA	CSALSLRQYF	TGCAGTGCCCTTTCACTCCGGCAGTACTTC
TRBV19	TRBJ2-7	few	15	NA	CASSTGTGSSYEQYF	TGTGCCAGTAGTACAGGGACGGGGAGCTCCTACGAGCAGTACTTC
TRBV6-2/TRBV6-3	TRBJ2-5	NA	14	NA	CASSFRQVQETQYF	TGTGCCAGCAGTTTCCGACAGGTACAAGAGACCCAGTACTTC
TRBV2	TRBJ2-3	NA	15	TRBD1	CASRGQGAGTDTQYF	TGTGCCAGCAGAGGACAGGGGGCTGGCACAGATACGCAGTATTTT
TRBV10-3	TRBJ2-5	NA	15	TRBD1	CAISDGDRGLETQYF	TGTGCCATCAGTGATGGGGACAGGGGGTTGGAGACCCAGTACTTC
TRBV19	TRBJ1-2	NA	17	NA	CASSIDLTARRGYGYTF	TGTGCCAGTAGTATCGACCTAACGGCCCGTCGTGGCTATGGCTACACCTTC
TRBV19	TRBJ1-4	few	13	NA	CASSEGDNEKLFF	TGTGCCAGTAGTGAGGGAGATAATGAAAAACTGTTTTTT
TRBV5-1	TRBJ2-7	NA	16	TRBD1	CASSLVDGTETYEQYF	TGCGCCAGCAGCTTGGTGGATGGGACAGAGACCTACGAGCAGTACTTC
TRBV7-8	TRBJ1-2	many	16	NA	CASSLERLEANYGYTF	TGTGCCAGCAGCTTAGAAAGACTGGAAGCTAACTATGGCTACACCTTC
TRBV7-9	TRBJ2-5	NA	13	NA	CASSLYRAETQYF	TGTGCCAGCAGCTTATACAGGGCAGAGACCCAGTACTTC
TRBV12-3/TRBV12-4	TRBJ2-2	NA	12	NA	CTSSFYAGELFF	TGTACCAGCAGTTTTTACGCCGGGGAGCTGTTTTTT
TRBV11-2	TRBJ2-1	NA	18	TRBD2	CANSLAPLAGATYNEQFF	TGTGCCAACAGCTTAGCCCCTCTAGCGGGGGCTACCTACAATGAGCAGTTCTTC
TRBV6-6	TRBJ2-1	NA	14	NA	CASTPRVADNEQFF	TGTGCCAGCACCCCACGGGTCGCTGACAATGAGCAGTTCTTC
TRBV7-6	TRBJ2-2	many	16	TRBD2	CASSSSGGPNTGELFF	TGTGCCAGCAGCTCAAGCGGGGGGCCCAACACCGGGGAGCTGTTTTTT
TRBV7-8	TRBJ2-1	few	16	TRBD2	CASSSYPGTRVDEQFF	TGTGCCAGCAGCTCATACCCCGGGACTAGGGTTGATGAGCAGTTCTTC
TRBV7-2	TRBJ2-7	many	12	NA	CASSQGLPRWYF	TGTGCCAGCAGCCAGGGACTTCCACGATGGTACTTC
TRBV4-1	TRBJ2-1	few	16	TRBD2	CASSHPGLAGFNEQFF	TGCGCCAGCAGCCATCCTGGACTAGCGGGGTTTAATGAGCAGTTCTTC
TRBV19	TRBJ2-1	NA	15	NA	CASSISGLVYNEQFF	TGTGCCAGTAGTATCAGCGGGCTTGTCTACAATGAGCAGTTCTTC
TRBV7-9	TRBJ2-5	NA	16	TRBD2	CASSLARGGWGETQYF	TGTGCCAGCAGCTTAGCGCGGGGGGGCTGGGGAGAGACCCAGTACTTC
TRBV6-2/TRBV6-3	TRBJ2-6	NA	21	NA	CASSYSPRRVQTPSGANVLTF	TGTGCCAGCAGTTACTCCCCCCGCAGGGTACAGACCCCCTCTGGGGCCAACGTCCTGACTTTC
TRBV12-3/TRBV12-4	TRBJ2-3	few	15	TRBD1	CASSTGTDSTDTQYF	TGTGCCAGCAGTACCGGGACAGATAGCACAGATACGCAGTATTTT
TRBV7-9	TRBJ1-1	NA	16	TRBD1	CASSAPTGGGYTEAFF	TGTGCCAGCAGCGCCCCGACAGGGGGAGGTTACACTGAAGCTTTCTTT
TRBV12-3/TRBV12-4	TRBJ1-2	few	14	TRBD1	CASTAGQGNYGYTF	TGTGCCAGCACCGCGGGACAGGGGAACTATGGCTACACCTTC
TRBV12-3/TRBV12-4	TRBJ2-3	NA	14	TRBD1	CASSSTGASDTQYF	TGTGCCAGCAGTTCCACAGGGGCGTCAGATACGCAGTATTTT
TRBV7-6	TRBJ2-5	NA	17	NA	CASSVGQPTMNQEIQYF	TGTGCCAGCAGCGTCGGGCAGCCGACTATGAACCAAGAGATCCAGTACTTC
TRBV5-1	TRBJ1-1	few	13	NA	CASSLEVGDEAFF	TGCGCCAGCAGCTTGGAGGTCGGGGATGAAGCTTTCTTT